This paragraph reports one T cell receptor beta chain. The antigen remains undetermined. Most PBMC samples had approximately 440 ng input DNA in six replicates. Using immunoSEQ multiplex PCR, the repertoire was profiled, and TCRdb retains in-frame clones only, with some absent. The sample gives approximately 67,000 clones, over 70% of which show up once; roughly 3.4% is in the top ten. The data derive from a study of neoadjuvant anti-PD-1 for oral cavity cancer. Looking at the study overall: Before surgery, most patients got three to four biweekly 3 mg/kg nivolumab doses.

Patients had HPV-negative, locally advanced oral cavity squamous cell carcinoma. Points from the study as a whole: After neoadjuvant nivolumab, PBMC T cell clonality was significantly higher in non-responders than responders.

Germline CDR1 is MDHEN and CDR2 is SYDVKM. The V gene end was trimmed by 5 bases and the J gene end by 15 bases; junction bases not matched to a gene: 14. The CDR3 is 15 residues long. The rearrangement joins TRBV28 to TRBJ2-6; TRBD1 matches at 9 bases. This clonotype was sampled from a person between 40 and 79 years old with oral cavity squamous cell carcinoma. Sequenced material: PBMCs, taken before nivolumab (anti-PD-1) treatment. The chain's CDR3 is CASSPTHFGQGSLTF. CDR3 coding DNA: TGTGCCAGCAGTCCAACCCATTTTGGACAGGGGTCCCTGACTTTC.